This T cell receptor (beta chain) stems from a study of cytomegalovirus exposure and HLA in healthy donors (TCRdb year 2017). About the study as a whole: An earlier analysis of under 600 of the donors reported roughly 300 Gb of sequence data and 117 million unique TCR beta sequences from about 179 million T cells. About 330 gigabases of sequencing data and 91 million or so unique TCR sequences made up an early release that covered around 640 HLA-typed donors. Among the roughly 390 genotyped donors, around 81% belonged to the genetic ancestry cluster associated with self-reported Caucasian donors. The study aimed to test whether cataloging public T cell receptors could reveal signatures of past pathogen exposure. Using immunosequencing, the study profiled T cell repertoires from 666 subjects and related those repertoires to cytomegalovirus serostatus. A separate validation cohort of approximately 120 different subjects was used in addition to the roughly 720-subject first cohort. High-throughput TCR immunosequencing, statistical association of individual TCRs with disease status, and machine learning were combined to predict cytomegalovirus infection status. A later analysis re-analyzed previously published TCR beta repertoires from roughly 630 donors and added high-resolution HLA genotyping to study TCR occurrence patterns. Rather than using new phenotypic data, the later analysis identified candidate immune exposures from TCR beta sequences and from how often those sequences occurred across donors. An earlier analysis of more than 450 of the donors used high-throughput TCR beta sequencing to judge whether each TCR beta V gene segment behaved as functional or pseudogenic. Donor age, sex, ethnicity and CMV serostatus were compiled together with the repertoire data. A later genetic analysis used genome-wide SNP genotypes for about 65% of the 666 donors, treating that subset as a discovery cohort. Every repertoire in the discovery cohort had been generated on one and the same sequencing platform. Both class I and class II loci were covered by HLA typing, at four-digit resolution. The number of typed donors differed by locus: about 629-630 for A, B, C, DRB1 and DQB1; roughly 510 for DQA1; around 610 for DPA1; and around 450 for DPB1. A handful of DR-DQ haplotypes were handled as single units for association and clustering because linkage in the cohort was strong. Among about 400 genotyped donors of the cohort, an average of around 250,000 unique TCR beta nucleotide sequences was sequenced per donor, of which about 19% were non-productive. General study outcomes and caveats: The only immune exposure information available for the cohort was CMV serostatus. Because the 87-base-pair reads could not distinguish some IMGT-functional V segments, including TRBV6-2 and TRBV6-3, those segments were excluded. In an earlier analysis of 500 to 650 of the donors, most TCR beta V segments appeared in productive rearrangements about 87% or about 30% of the time, broadly matching IMGT annotations. V-gene and J-gene trimming of TCR beta chains was associated with a missense DCLRE1C variant in a later genetic analysis, and the association was replicated in an independent cohort. In vitro tests confirmed that a few of the cytomegalovirus-associated TCR beta chains recognize cytomegalovirus antigens. A later analysis found that TCR association rates varied across HLA loci, with DRB1 alleles showing the most associated TCRs and HLA-C alleles the fewest. It was suggested by the authors that the approach could potentially be generalized to other disease states and immunological phenotypes. Because counts were too low, 15 to 20 rarely observed V segments, including chromosome 9 orphons, were excluded from the earlier analysis of 587 of the donors. A later analysis associated 16,951 TCR beta sequences with specific HLA alleles at a false discovery rate of 0.05. When HLA alleles, especially DR and DQ, strongly co-occurred, TCR associations were difficult to assign to individual alleles. Linkage disequilibrium might explain the correlated functional status among segregating V segments, but an unknown experimental factor could not be ruled out. The study gave a list of under 200 TCR beta chains associated with cytomegalovirus. Because HLA typing was missing for some donors at each locus, association tests included only the typed subset. Across donors, most TCR sequences were observed very rarely, whereas some public TCRs were present in many individuals. The presence/absence analyses assumed that sequencing depth was roughly uniform across donors, and that assumption may not be true. In both the original and validation cohorts, the classifier was reported to diagnose cytomegalovirus status with high specificity and sensitivity. A later analysis found that most CMV-associated TCR beta chains appeared HLA-restricted, with HLA associations seemingly driven largely by CMV exposure. In a later analysis, several top co-occurrence clusters were reported to appear linked to parvovirus B19, influenza, CMV and Epstein-Barr virus. Only TCR beta chains were sequenced in this cohort, and the absence of alpha or paired-chain data limited detectable features. In a later genetic analysis, fewer N-insertions in productive TCRs were reported among donors in an Asian-associated ancestry cluster than the roughly 700-donor mean. A cluster of highly shared sequence variants was judged likely to represent a technical artifact of the sequencing pipeline. In a later analysis, HLA-associated TCR beta chains were found to be more clonally expanded and to have lower generation probabilities than equally common non-associated chains. A further reported finding was that TCR beta sequences accurately predicted the HLA-A and HLA-B alleles for most subjects in the first cohort.

The cohort consisted of 600 to 700 healthy bone marrow donors. All cohort members were sampled while nominally healthy, although unrecorded immune exposures were likely present. The donor tested CMV seronegative and was one of the 352 seronegative cohort members. Every donor gave a peripheral blood sample, and the peripheral blood mononuclear cells from that sample were used for TCR beta sequencing. The Qiagen DNeasy Blood Extraction Kit was used to extract genomic DNA from the blood cell samples. Library construction relied on the immunoSEQ multiplex PCR assay. For the multiplex PCR, a mixture combining 60 forward primers for TCR Vbeta segments and 13 reverse primers for TCR Jbeta segments was used. The CDR3 region of rearranged TCR beta genes was amplified from genomic DNA with a multiplex PCR assay. The Illumina HiSeq System was used to sequence the amplified TCR beta libraries as 87-base-pair reads. In the authors' own workflow: Across the roughly 640 repertoires, a later analysis counted approximately 83 million unique TCR beta chains, roughly 11 million of which were shared by at least two donors. Raw reads were error-corrected and collapsed into unique sequences by a nearest-neighbor algorithm in which closely related sequences were merged to remove PCR and sequencing errors. CDR3 sequences were aligned to IMGT reference sequences to assign V, D and J gene segments. For a sequence to be retained, at least a six-nucleotide match to both a V gene segment and a J gene segment was required. Rearrangements were called productive when the CDR3 lacked stop codons and stayed in frame with V and J; all others were non-productive. CDR3 was defined according to IMGT convention as the region running from the second conserved V-encoded cysteine to the conserved J-encoded phenylalanine. In an earlier analysis of 500 to 650 of the donors, sequences lacking an unambiguous match to a single V gene segment were excluded. An earlier analysis of 500 to 600 of the donors classified V segments as functional when productive rearrangements were above 56.7% and as segregating when the standard deviation between donors was above 5%. To diagnose cytomegalovirus status from the catalog of TCR beta chain sequences, a statistical classification framework was built. In a later analysis, V and J genes were assigned by comparing TCR nucleotide sequences against IMGT/GENE-DB human TR gene sequences. The TCRdist pipeline was used in a later analysis to assign CDR3 sequences and most-parsimonious VDJ recombination scenarios. In a later analysis, every TCR beta chain was defined by the combination of its CDR3 amino acid sequence and its V-gene family, and reads without a unique V-gene family were dropped. A later analysis removed 500 to 600 highly shared, low-generation-probability nucleotide sequences to deal with suspected cross-contamination and a sequencing artifact. In a later analysis, a clonal expansion index was calculated for each public chain from normalized within-repertoire ranks of inferred template counts. In a later analysis, generation probabilities were computed with a VDJ recombination model fitted to out-of-frame rearrangements, and the resulting probabilities were checked against IGoR. Hypergeometric tests were used in a later analysis to score TCR-TCR, TCR-HLA and TCR-CMV co-occurrence, with a repertoire-size bias correction applied to the TCR pairs. In a later analysis, false discovery rates were estimated by permuting HLA or CMV assignments 20 times. In a later analysis, co-occurring TCRs were grouped with DBSCAN, and TCRdist sequence similarity was added when clustering was performed within HLA-allele-positive subsets. Co-occurrence clustering excluded repertoires with fewer than 30,000 or more than 120,000 public chains, plus five with anomalous nucleotide sharing. Entries here come from immuneACCESS through TCRdb and include only in-frame sequences with V and J called. Some clones fail to appear in such tables; in the studies checked, an unresolved V gene covers under half of the shortfall, and the cause of the remainder is unknown. Clonal size and the V and J genes are those of that table, whereas D and trimming came from the DNA. The sample contains tens of thousands of clones, approximately 80% of them found a single time. Approximately 3% of the sample is held by the ten biggest clonotypes.

Regarding this clone: The target of this receptor is not known. Base qualities are not at hand, and no much larger clone is one base apart.

The germline V gene yields SGHVS for CDR1 and FQNEAQ for CDR2. The CDR3 measures 19 amino acids from cysteine to phenylalanine. The sequence is cut down to CDR3 DNA, 57 bases in frame from base 1. Here V drops 5 bases and J drops 2 bases, and the junction holds 16 bases not matched to any gene. Recombination connected TRBV7-8 to TRBJ2-7; TRBD2 agrees with 12 junctional bases. Sequenced: PBMCs. The TCR sequence derives from a man aged 25-45 years in good health and CMV-seronegative. DNA sequence: TGTGCCAGCAGCGCCCGCGCGGTGGGACTAGCGGGTAGCACCTACGAGCAGTACTTC. Its amino acids are CASSARAVGLAGSTYEQYF.